Each of the 2 T cell receptor beta chains below was sequenced from the same sample in a study of blood T cell repertoires in COVID-19. TCRdb's table, derived via immunoSEQ multiplex PCR, lists solely in-frame clones and lacks some. Of under 65,000 clones listed, more than 80% were seen once; the top ten hold approximately 1.5%. The source material was peripheral blood. The source is a man aged 55 to 70 with acute or convalescent COVID-19.

This chain uses TRBV19 with TRBJ1-5, with D possibly matching TRBD1 (5 bases). There are 15 residues in the CDR3. V was pared by 2 bases and J by 7 bases, with 15 bases between. Per germline, CDR1 LNHDA and CDR2 SQIVND (reference sequence). The CDR3 nucleotides are TGTGCCAGTAGTATACAGGGAAGTAAAGGACAGCCCCAGCATTTT. This translates into CASSIQGSKGQPQHF.

This chain uses TRBV11-1 with TRBJ1-2; D not certain. Germline V gene sequence: CDR1 SGHAT, CDR2 FQDESV (reference sequence). Trimming removed 8 bases from V and 0 bases from J, with 10 bases in between. The CDR3 covers 13 residues. The CDR3 loop is CASQEGSNYGYTF. The CDR3 DNA follows: TGTGCCAGCCAGGAGGGCTCTAACTATGGCTACACCTTC.